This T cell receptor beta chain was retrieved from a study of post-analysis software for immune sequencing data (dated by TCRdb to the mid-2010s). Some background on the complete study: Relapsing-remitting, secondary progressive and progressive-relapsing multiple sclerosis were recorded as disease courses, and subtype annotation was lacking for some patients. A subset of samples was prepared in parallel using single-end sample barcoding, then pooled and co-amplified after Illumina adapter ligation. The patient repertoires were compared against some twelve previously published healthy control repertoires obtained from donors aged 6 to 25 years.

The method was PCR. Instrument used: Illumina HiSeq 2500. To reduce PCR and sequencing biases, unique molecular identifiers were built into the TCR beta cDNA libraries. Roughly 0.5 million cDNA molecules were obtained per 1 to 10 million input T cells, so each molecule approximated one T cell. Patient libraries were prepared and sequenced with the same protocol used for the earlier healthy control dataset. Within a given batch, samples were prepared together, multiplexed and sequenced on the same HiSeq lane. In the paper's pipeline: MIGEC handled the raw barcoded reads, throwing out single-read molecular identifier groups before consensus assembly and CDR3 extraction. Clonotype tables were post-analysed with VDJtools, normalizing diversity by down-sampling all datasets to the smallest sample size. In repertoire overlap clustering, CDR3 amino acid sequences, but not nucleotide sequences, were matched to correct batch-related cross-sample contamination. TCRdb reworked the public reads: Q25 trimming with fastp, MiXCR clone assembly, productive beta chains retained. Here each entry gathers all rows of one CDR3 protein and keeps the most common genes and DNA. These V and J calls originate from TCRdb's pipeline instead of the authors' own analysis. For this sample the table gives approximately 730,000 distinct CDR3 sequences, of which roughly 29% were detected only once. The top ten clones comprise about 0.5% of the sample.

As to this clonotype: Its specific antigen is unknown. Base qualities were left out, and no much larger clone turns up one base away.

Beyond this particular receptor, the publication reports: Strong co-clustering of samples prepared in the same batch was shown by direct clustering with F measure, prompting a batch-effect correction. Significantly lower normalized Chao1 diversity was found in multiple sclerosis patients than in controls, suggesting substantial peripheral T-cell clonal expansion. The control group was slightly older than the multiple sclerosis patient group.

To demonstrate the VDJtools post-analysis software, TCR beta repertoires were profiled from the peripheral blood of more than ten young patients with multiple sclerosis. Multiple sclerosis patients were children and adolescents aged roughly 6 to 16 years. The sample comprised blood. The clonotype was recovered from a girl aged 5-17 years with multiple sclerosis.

The CDR3 reads CASQLNGGVLGYNEQFF. At the DNA level, the sequence is TGTGCCAGCCAACTTAACGGGGGGGTTTTAGGCTACAATGAGCAGTTCTTC. The chain is assembled from TRBV28 and TRBJ2-1, with 8 central nucleotides matching TRBD2. Here V drops 8 bases and J drops 3 bases, and the junction holds 15 bases not matched to any gene. The CDR3 measures 17 amino acids from cysteine to phenylalanine. The retained sequence is limited to the CDR3, 51 bases, with the frame set at the first base. Via the germline V gene, CDR1 is MDHEN and CDR2 SYDVKM.